The clone carrying this T cell receptor beta chain occurred once. Antigen: not known. Germline CDR1 and CDR2: SGDLS and YYNGEE. The CDR3 runs 15 residues. Trimming cost V 3 bases and J 3 bases; bases outside gene matches: 9. A multiplex PCR was run with 60 Vbeta primers and 13 Jbeta primers. Measured with immunoSEQ multiplex PCR; TCRdb has only the in-frame clones, and not every one. The table records 130,000 to 150,000 clones, 75% to 85% of them present only once. The data are from a study of cytomegalovirus exposure and HLA in healthy donors. General study results and limits: Later analysis identified 17,000 or so TCR beta sequences associated with HLA alleles, using a false discovery rate threshold of 0.05. Researchers reported that three CMV-associated chains were confirmed in vitro as CMV antigen-specific.

This chain uses TRBV9 with TRBJ2-7; 7 positions match TRBD1. What was sequenced was PBMCs. The TCR comes from a middle-aged man in good health and CMV-seronegative. The CDR3 nucleotides read TGTGCCAGCAGCGCCACCTCGACAGGGCACTACGAGCAGTACTTC. Protein: CASSATSTGHYEQYF.